This T cell receptor (beta chain) originates from a study of technical replicates of blood from several donors. Assay: immunoSEQ multiplex PCR; the TCRdb copy retains only in-frame clones and omits some. The table includes about 100,000 clones, roughly 95% detected once. This CDR3 contains 14 residues. V was clipped by 0 bases and J by 4 bases; unmatched bases: 3. Per germline, CDR1 SGHDT and CDR2 YYEEEE. Sequencing used T cells isolated from PBMCs. This receptor was identified in a human donor in good health. This chain uses TRBV5-6 with TRBJ1-2, with 7 bases that match TRBD1. CDR3 amino acids: CASSLGQGAYGYTF. The CDR3 nucleotides read TGTGCCAGCAGCTTGGGACAGGGTGCCTATGGCTACACCTTC.